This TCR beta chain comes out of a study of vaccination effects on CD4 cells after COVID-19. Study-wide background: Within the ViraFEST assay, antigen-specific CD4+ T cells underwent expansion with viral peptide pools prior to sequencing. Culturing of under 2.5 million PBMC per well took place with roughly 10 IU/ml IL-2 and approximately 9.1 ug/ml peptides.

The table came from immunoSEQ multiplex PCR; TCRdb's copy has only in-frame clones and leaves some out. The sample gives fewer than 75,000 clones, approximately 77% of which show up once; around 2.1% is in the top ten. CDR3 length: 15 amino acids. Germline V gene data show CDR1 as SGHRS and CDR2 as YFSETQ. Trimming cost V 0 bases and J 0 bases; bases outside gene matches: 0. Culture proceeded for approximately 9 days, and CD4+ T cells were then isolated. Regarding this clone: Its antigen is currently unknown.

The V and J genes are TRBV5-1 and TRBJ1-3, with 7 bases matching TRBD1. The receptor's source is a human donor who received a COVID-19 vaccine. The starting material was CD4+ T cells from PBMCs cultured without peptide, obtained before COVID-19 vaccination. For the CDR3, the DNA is TGCGCCAGCAGCTTGGGGGACAGCTCTGGAAACACCATATATTTT. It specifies CASSLGDSSGNTIYF.